These T cell receptor beta chains were read from a single sample in a study of blood T cell repertoires in COVID-19. The method was immunoSEQ multiplex PCR; TCRdb's version includes in-frame clones alone and lacks a portion of them. The data show a few hundred thousand clones, with just under 90% seen just once and approximately 6.2% held by the top ten. The sequenced sample was peripheral blood. These receptors came from a man aged 60 to 75 who had recovered from COVID-19. The CDR3 runs from the conserved cysteine through the conserved F or W. The order of the fields is clone size, J gene, CDR3 length, V gene, D gene, CDR3 DNA, CDR3 protein. D genes are given only for firm matches. Size values are once, few and many counts, or a class for expanded clones, and some rows have none.

>.|TRBJ1-5|13|TRBV14|TRBD1
TGTGCCAGCAGCCAAGAAGGGGGCGAACCCCAGCATTTT
CASSQEGGEPQHF
>.|TRBJ2-3|15|TRBV6-2/TRBV6-3|.
TGTGCCAGCAGTTACGGGGGGACGGTGGCAGATACGCAGTATTTT
CASSYGGTVADTQYF
>.|TRBJ2-7|14|TRBV6-6|.
TGTGCCAGCAGTACCCGACTGTATTCCTACGAGCAGTACTTC
CASSTRLYSYEQYF
>.|TRBJ2-3|18|TRBV3-1/TRBV3-2|.
TGTGCCAGCAGCCCATCGTGGGGGCAGGGATCGGGGTCAGATACGCAGTATTTT
CASSPSWGQGSGSDTQYF
>.|TRBJ2-2|18|TRBV5-1|TRBD2
TGCGCCAGCAGCGGGGGACTAGCGGGAGCGGGTCATACCGGGGAGCTGTTTTTT
CASSGGLAGAGHTGELFF
>.|TRBJ2-2|14|TRBV19|.
TGTGCCAGTAGCGGGAAAATGAGCACCGGGGAGCTGTTTTTT
CASSGKMSTGELFF
>.|TRBJ2-5|15|TRBV18|.
TGTGCCAGCTCACCACTTCAAACTCCTCAAGAGACCCAGTACTTC
CASSPLQTPQETQYF
>.|TRBJ2-2|16|TRBV11-3|TRBD2
TGTGCCAGCAGCTCTACTAGCGGGGGAAACACCGGGGAGCTGTTTTTT
CASSSTSGGNTGELFF
>.|TRBJ2-7|13|TRBV5-6|.
TGTGCCAGCAGCAACCAGGGACATGGTGAGCAGTACTTC
CASSNQGHGEQYF
>.|TRBJ2-7|15|TRBV10-2|TRBD2
TGCGCCAGCAGTGAGACGGGACTAATTAGCTACGAGCAGTACTTC
CASSETGLISYEQYF
>.|TRBJ1-3|14|TRBV11-2|.
TGTGCCAGCAGCTTAGGCAGCTCTGGAAACACCATATATTTT
CASSLGSSGNTIYF
>.|TRBJ2-1|15|TRBV5-1|.
TGCGCCAGCAGCGTTAGCGGTGTCACCTACAATGAGCAGTTCTTC
CASSVSGVTYNEQFF
>.|TRBJ1-6|16|TRBV21-1|.
TGTGCCAGCAGCAAACTAGGGGGCGGAAGAAATTCACCCCTCCACTTT
CASSKLGGGRNSPLHF
>.|TRBJ2-2|17|TRBV4-3|.
TGCGCCAGCAGCCAACTGATCTCGGGATTTAACACCGGGGAGCTGTTTTTT
CASSQLISGFNTGELFF
>.|TRBJ1-2|13|TRBV6-2/TRBV6-3|TRBD1
TGTGCCAGCAGTCTCGGGACAGTGGGAGGCTACACCTTC
CASSLGTVGGYTF
>once|TRBJ1-1|15|TRBV19|TRBD1
TGTGCCAGTAGTATAGGGACAGGGATCGACACTGAAGCTTTCTTT
CASSIGTGIDTEAFF
>.|TRBJ2-1|13|TRBV9|.
TGTGCCAGCAGCGTACAGACTTTGAATGAGCAGTTCTTC
CASSVQTLNEQFF
>.|TRBJ2-7|15|TRBV6-2/TRBV6-3|TRBD2
TGTGCCAGCAGCGGACTAGCGGGAGGTATTTACGAGCAGTACTTC
CASSGLAGGIYEQYF
>.|TRBJ1-2|13|TRBV7-3|.
TGTGCCAGCAGCCTTGATCCGAGCTATGGCTACACCTTC
CASSLDPSYGYTF
>once|TRBJ1-3|15|TRBV7-9|.
TGTGCCAGCAGCTCGCAGGGATTCTCTGGAAACACCATATATTTT
CASSSQGFSGNTIYF
>.|TRBJ1-1|13|TRBV5-6|TRBD1
TGTGCCAGCAGCCTCGACAGGGGCGGAGAGGCTTTCTTT
CASSLDRGGEAFF
>.|TRBJ2-7|14|TRBV6-5|.
TGTGCCAGCAGTAACTCCGGGGACAACTACGAGCAGTACTTC
CASSNSGDNYEQYF
>.|TRBJ2-7|13|TRBV19|.
TGTGCCAGTAGTATACGGGAGCTAAACGAGCAGTACTTC
CASSIRELNEQYF
>.|TRBJ1-2|14|TRBV6-1|TRBD1
TGTGCCAGCAGAGCAGGGGGCTCTGACTATGGCTACACCTTC
CASRAGGSDYGYTF
>.|TRBJ2-3|12|TRBV30|TRBD1
TGTGCCTGGAGCCAGGGGGTCGATACGCAGTATTTT
CAWSQGVDTQYF
>.|TRBJ2-7|14|TRBV5-1|TRBD2
TGCGCCAGCAGCTTAAGCGGGGGGAGGTACGAGCAGTACTTC
CASSLSGGRYEQYF
>.|TRBJ1-1|15|TRBV5-1|.
TGCGCCAGCAGCAAGGACAGCGGACTTAACACTGAAGCTTTCTTT
CASSKDSGLNTEAFF
>.|TRBJ2-2|16|TRBV6-1|TRBD2
TGTGCCAGCAGTGGGACTAGCGGGAGAAGAACCGGGGAGCTGTTTTTT
CASSGTSGRRTGELFF
>.|TRBJ2-6|15|TRBV5-6|.
TGTGCCAGCGCCGGGAAGAGCTCTGGGGCCAACGTCCTGACTTTC
CASAGKSSGANVLTF
>.|TRBJ2-2|11|TRBV5-1|.
TGCGCCAGCAGGGAGACCGGGGAGCTGTTTTTT
CASRETGELFF
>.|TRBJ2-3|17|TRBV9|TRBD2
TGTGCCAGCAGCGACCCACTAGCGGGAGATATCACAGATACGCAGTATTTT
CASSDPLAGDITDTQYF
>.|TRBJ1-5|14|TRBV18|.
TGTGCCAGCTCACCTGAACGGGTTGGGCAGCCCCAGCATTTT
CASSPERVGQPQHF
>.|TRBJ2-7|15|TRBV6-5|.
TGTGCCAGCAGTTACTCGAGGATTTCAAACTACGAGCAGTACTTC
CASSYSRISNYEQYF
>.|TRBJ1-2|17|TRBV24-1|TRBD1
TGTGCCACCAGTGATTCAACGGGGACAGGGGATCGGTATGGCTACACCTTC
CATSDSTGTGDRYGYTF
>.|TRBJ2-5|15|TRBV13|TRBD2
TGTGCCAGCAGCTTACGGGCTAGCGGGTTAGAGACCCAGTACTTC
CASSLRASGLETQYF
>.|TRBJ1-1|15|TRBV28|TRBD1
TGTGCCAGCAGCCCCTCCGACAGGGGTTACACTGAAGCTTTCTTT
CASSPSDRGYTEAFF
>.|TRBJ2-1|15|TRBV27|.
TGTGCCAGCAGTTTAGCAGGGTCTGGGTACAATGAGCAGTTCTTC
CASSLAGSGYNEQFF
>.|TRBJ1-1|14|TRBV9|.
TGTGCCAGCAGCAAGGGGTCGCTGAACACTGAAGCTTTCTTT
CASSKGSLNTEAFF
>.|TRBJ1-1|13|TRBV27|.
TGTGCCAGCAGTCGGACAGTGAACACTGAAGCTTTCTTT
CASSRTVNTEAFF
>few|TRBJ1-1|15|TRBV7-9|TRBD1
TGTGCCAGCAGCATATGGACAGGGTCGAACACTGAAGCTTTCTTT
CASSIWTGSNTEAFF
>.|TRBJ1-6|12|TRBV6-5|.
TGTGCCAGCACCGCAGGGTATTCACCCCTCCACTTT
CASTAGYSPLHF
>.|TRBJ1-2|14|TRBV9|.
TGTGCCAGCAGCGTAGTTCAGGGAGGCTATGGCTACACCTTC
CASSVVQGGYGYTF
>.|TRBJ1-5|17|TRBV19|.
TGTGCCAGTAGTATTTGGCAGGGCGTAGGAACCCATCAGCCCCAGCATTTT
CASSIWQGVGTHQPQHF